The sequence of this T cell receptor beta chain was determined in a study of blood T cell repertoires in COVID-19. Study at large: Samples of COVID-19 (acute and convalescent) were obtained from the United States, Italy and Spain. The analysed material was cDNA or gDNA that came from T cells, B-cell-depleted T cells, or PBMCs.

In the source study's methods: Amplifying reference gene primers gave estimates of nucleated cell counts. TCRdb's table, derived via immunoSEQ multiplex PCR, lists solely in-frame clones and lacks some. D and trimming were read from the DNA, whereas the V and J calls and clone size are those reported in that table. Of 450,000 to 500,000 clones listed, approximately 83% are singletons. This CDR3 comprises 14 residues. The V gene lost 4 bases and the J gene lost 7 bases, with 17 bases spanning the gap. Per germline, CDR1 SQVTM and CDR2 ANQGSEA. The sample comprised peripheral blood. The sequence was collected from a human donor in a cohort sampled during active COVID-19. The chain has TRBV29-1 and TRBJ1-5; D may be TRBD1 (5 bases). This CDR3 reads CSVGEGPTGQPQHF. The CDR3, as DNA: TGCAGCGTTGGGGAGGGGCCCACGGGGCAGCCCCAGCATTTT.